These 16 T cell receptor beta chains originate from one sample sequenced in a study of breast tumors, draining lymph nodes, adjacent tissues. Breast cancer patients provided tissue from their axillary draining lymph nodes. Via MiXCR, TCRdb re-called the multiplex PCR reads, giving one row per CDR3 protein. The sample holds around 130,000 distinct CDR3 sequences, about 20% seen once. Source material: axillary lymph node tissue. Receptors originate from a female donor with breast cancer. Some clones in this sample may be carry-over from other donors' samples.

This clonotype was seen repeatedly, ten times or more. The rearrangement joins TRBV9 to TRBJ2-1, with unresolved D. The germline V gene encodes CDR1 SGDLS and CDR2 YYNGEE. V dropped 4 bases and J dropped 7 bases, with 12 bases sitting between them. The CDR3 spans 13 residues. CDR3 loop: CASSPQLMNEQFF. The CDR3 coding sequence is TGTGCCAGCAGCCCTCAGCTGATGAATGAGCAGTTCTTC.

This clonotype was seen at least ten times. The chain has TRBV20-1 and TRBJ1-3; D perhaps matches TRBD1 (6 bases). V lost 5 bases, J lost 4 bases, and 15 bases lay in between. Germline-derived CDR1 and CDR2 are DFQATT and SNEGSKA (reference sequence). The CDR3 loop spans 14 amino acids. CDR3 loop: CSARAGGSGNTIYF. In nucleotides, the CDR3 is TGCAGTGCTCGGGCTGGGGGCTCCGGAAACACCATATATTTT.

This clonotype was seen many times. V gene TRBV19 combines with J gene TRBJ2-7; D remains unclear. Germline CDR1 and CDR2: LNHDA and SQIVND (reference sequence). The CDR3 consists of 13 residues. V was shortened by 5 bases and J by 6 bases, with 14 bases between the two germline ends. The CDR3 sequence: CASSEAIPSEQYF. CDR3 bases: TGTGCCAGTAGTGAAGCCATTCCATCCGAGCAGTACTTC.

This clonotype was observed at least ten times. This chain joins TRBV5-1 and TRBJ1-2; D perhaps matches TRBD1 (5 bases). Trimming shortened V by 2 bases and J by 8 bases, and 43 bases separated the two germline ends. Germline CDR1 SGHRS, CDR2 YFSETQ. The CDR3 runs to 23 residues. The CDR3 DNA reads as TGCGCCAGCAGCTTAAACCCAACGGACATTAACGTACTACCCGCTTTTGGTGCGCGGGGCTACACCTTC. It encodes CASSLNPTDINVLPAFGARGYTF.

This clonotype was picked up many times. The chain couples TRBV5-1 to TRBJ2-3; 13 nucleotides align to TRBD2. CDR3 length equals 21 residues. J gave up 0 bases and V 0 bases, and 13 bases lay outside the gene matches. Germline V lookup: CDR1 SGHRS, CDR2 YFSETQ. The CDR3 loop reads CASSLGSGGLAGLSSTDTQYF. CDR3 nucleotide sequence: TGCGCCAGCAGCTTGGGGTCAGGGGGACTAGCGGGACTCTCTAGCACAGATACGCAGTATTTT.

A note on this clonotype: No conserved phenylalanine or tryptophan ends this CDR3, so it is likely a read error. The CDR3 DNA follows: TGTGCCAGCTCCCAAACTTGGACAGGAGCAGATGCGCAGTATTTA. Its translation is CASSQTWTGADAQYL. The J gene is TRBJ2-3, the V gene TRBV18; the match to TRBD1 covers 7 bases. This CDR3 has 15 residues. Per the germline V gene, CDR1 is KGHSH and CDR2 is LQKENI.

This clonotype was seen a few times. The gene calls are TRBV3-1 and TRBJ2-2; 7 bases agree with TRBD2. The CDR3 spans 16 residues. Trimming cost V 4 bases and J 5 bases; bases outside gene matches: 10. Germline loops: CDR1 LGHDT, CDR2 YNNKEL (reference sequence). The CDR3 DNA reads TGTGCCAGCAGCCCAAGGACTAGGTGGGGTACCGGGGAGCTGTTTTTT. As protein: CASSPRTRWGTGELFF.

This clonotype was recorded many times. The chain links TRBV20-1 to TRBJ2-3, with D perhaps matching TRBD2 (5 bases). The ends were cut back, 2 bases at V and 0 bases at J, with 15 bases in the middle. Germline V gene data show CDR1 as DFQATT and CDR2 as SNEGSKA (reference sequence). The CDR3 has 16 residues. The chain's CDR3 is CSARLDFPSSTDTQYF. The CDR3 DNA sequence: TGCAGTGCTAGATTGGACTTTCCCTCTAGCACAGATACGCAGTATTTT.

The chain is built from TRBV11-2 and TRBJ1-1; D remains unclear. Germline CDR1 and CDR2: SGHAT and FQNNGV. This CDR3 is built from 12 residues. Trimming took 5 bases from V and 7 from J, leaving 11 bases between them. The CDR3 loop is CASSITLGEAFF. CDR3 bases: TGTGCCAGCAGCATTACTCTTGGTGAAGCTTTCTTT. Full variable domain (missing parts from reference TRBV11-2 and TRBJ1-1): EAGVAQSPRYKIIEKRQSVAFWCNPISGHATLYWYQQILGQGPKLLIQFQNNGVVDDSQLPKDRFSAERLKGVDSTLKIQPAKLEDSAVYLCASSITLGEAFFGQGTRLTVV.

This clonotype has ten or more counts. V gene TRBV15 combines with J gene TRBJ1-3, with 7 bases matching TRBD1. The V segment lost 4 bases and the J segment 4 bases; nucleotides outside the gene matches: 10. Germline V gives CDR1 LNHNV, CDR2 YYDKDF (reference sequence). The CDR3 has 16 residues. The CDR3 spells CATSKGFGTAGNTIYF. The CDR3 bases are TGTGCCACCAGCAAAGGATTCGGGACAGCAGGAAACACCATATATTTT.

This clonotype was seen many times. The CDR3 bases are TGTGCCTGGAGTGATTATAATTCACCCCTCCACTTT. Protein: CAWSDYNSPLHF. The chain recombines TRBV30 with TRBJ1-6; D is unresolved. This CDR3 is built from 12 residues. V lost 1 base, J lost 4 bases, and 2 bases lay in between. Germline values: CDR1 GTSNPN, CDR2 SVGIG (reference sequence).

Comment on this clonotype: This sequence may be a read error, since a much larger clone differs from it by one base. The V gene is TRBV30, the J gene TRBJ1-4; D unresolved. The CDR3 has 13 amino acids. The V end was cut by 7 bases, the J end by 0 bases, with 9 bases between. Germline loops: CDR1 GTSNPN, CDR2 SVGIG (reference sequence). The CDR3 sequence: CALALSTNEKLFF. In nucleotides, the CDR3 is TGTGCCTTGGCCTTATCAACTAATGAAAAACTGTTTTTT.

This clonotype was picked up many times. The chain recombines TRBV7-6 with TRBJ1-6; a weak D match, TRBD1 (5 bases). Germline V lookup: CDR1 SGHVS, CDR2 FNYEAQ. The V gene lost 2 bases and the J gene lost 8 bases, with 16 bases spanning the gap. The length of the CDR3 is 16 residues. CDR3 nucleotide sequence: TGTGCCAGCAGCTTAAACCAGCAGGGTTTGGATTCACCCCTCCACTTT. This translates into CASSLNQQGLDSPLHF.

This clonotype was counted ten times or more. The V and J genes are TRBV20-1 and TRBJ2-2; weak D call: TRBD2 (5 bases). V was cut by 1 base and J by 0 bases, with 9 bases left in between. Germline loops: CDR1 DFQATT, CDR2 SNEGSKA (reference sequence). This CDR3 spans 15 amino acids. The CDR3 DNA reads TGCAGTGCTAGAGGACGGGGAGCGAACACCGGGGAGCTGTTTTTT. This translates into CSARGRGANTGELFF.

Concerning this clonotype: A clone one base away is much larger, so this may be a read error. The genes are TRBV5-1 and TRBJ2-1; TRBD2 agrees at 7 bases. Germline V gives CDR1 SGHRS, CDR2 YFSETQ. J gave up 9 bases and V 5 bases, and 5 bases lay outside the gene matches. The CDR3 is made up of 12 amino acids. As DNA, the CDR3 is TGCGCCAGCAGGGGCCAGCGGGGTGAGCAGTTCTTC. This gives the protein CASRGQRGEQFF. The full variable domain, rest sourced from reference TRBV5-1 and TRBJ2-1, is KAGVTQTPRYLIKTRGQQVTLSCSPISGHRSVSWYQQTPGQGLQFLFEYFSETQRNKGNFPGRFSGRQFSNSRSEMNVSTLELGDSALYLCASRGQRGEQFFGPGTRLTVL.

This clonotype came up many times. CDR3 sequence reads: CSARAGGPFTDTQYF. CDR3 in DNA: TGCAGTGCTAGGGCGGGAGGGCCCTTCACAGATACGCAGTATTTT. The genes are TRBV20-1 and TRBJ2-3, with 9 bases lining up with TRBD2. The length of the CDR3 is 15 residues. Losses at the gene ends were 3 bases for V and 2 bases for J; bases not matched to a gene: 6. Germline loops: CDR1 DFQATT, CDR2 SNEGSKA (reference sequence).